These 19 T cell receptor beta chains originate from one sample sequenced in a study of OX40 agonist ivuxolimab in advanced cancers. Using immunoSEQ multiplex PCR, the repertoire was profiled, and TCRdb retains in-frame clones only, with some absent. This repertoire shows roughly 53,000 clones, roughly 79% found once; its top ten account for more than 2%. Sample: CD4+ or CD8+ T cells sorted from blood, taken in a trial of the OX40 agonist ivuxolimab. These receptors were taken from an adult with an advanced solid tumor such as melanoma, head and neck, liver or kidney cancer.

The chain couples TRBV9 to TRBJ2-7, with 12 bases identical to TRBD2. Germline V gene data show CDR1 as SGDLS and CDR2 as YYNGEE. The length of the CDR3 is 15 residues. With V trimmed by 3 bases and J by 2 bases, 3 bases remained unmatched. The CDR3, as DNA: TGTGCCAGCAGCGAGCTAGCGGGAGGGCCCTACGAGCAGTACTTC. It translates to CASSELAGGPYEQYF.

Remarks on this clone: Different DNA sequences within this sample yield the same CDR3. The rearrangement links TRBV7-2 to TRBJ2-2; D is undetermined. Trimming left V 2 bases short and J 1 base short, with 5 bases between. The V gene's germline CDR1 is SGHTA and CDR2 FQGNSA. The CDR3 contains 14 residues. This CDR3 is CASSLYRNTGELFF. CDR3 sequence (DNA): TGTGCCAGCAGCTTATACAGGAACACCGGGGAGCTGTTTTTT.

The chain links TRBV4-3 to TRBJ1-5; TRBD1 might be the D (6 bases). The germline V and J ends were trimmed by 1 base and 6 bases, with 16 bases remaining between them. CDR1 LGHNA and CDR2 YSLEER come from the germline V gene. There are 16 residues in the CDR3. This CDR3 reads CASSQVVTGIGQPQHF. The DNA of the CDR3 is TGCGCCAGCAGCCAAGTGGTCACAGGGATTGGTCAGCCCCAGCATTTT.

This chain links TRBV6-5 with TRBJ1-2; D perhaps matches TRBD1 (6 bases). The CDR3 contains 13 residues. V lost 6 bases and J lost 8, with 16 bases in between. CDR1 MNHEY and CDR2 SVGAGI come from the germline V gene. CDR3 DNA: TGTGCCAGCAGAACCGGGACATATGGGGGCTACACCTTC. Amino acids: CASRTGTYGGYTF.

The sample holds one count of this clone. The genes are TRBV2 and TRBJ1-1, with D maybe TRBD1 (5 bases). Trimming removed 2 bases at V and 4 bases at J, with 11 bases between. This CDR3 is 14 amino acids long. Germline V CDR1 and CDR2: SNHLY, FYNNEI. The CDR3 is CASSEQGRATEAFF. CDR3 DNA: TGTGCCAGCAGTGAACAGGGCCGAGCCACTGAAGCTTTCTTT.

The table lists this clone with a few counts. The genes are TRBV28 and TRBJ1-1, with 7 bases lining up with TRBD1. The CDR3 contains 14 residues. V trimming: 7 bases; J trimming: 0 bases; junction bases outside the gene matches: 5. Germline-derived CDR1 and CDR2 are MDHEN and SYDVKM. This CDR3 is CASIQGGMNTEAFF. The CDR3 DNA follows: TGTGCCAGCATTCAGGGGGGCATGAACACTGAAGCTTTCTTT.

The chain has TRBV30 and TRBJ2-1; D tentatively fits TRBD1 or TRBD2 (7 bases each). CDR1 is GTSNPN, CDR2 SVGIG, per germline (reference sequence). This CDR3 has 14 amino acids. V shed 5 bases and J shed 3 bases, with 14 bases lying between them. Here the CDR3 DNA reads TGTGCCTGGGGGGAGGGGGCATTCTACAATGAGCAGTTCTTC. Its protein product is CAWGEGAFYNEQFF.

The chain is built from TRBV11-2 and TRBJ2-1; weak D call: TRBD2 (6 bases). The CDR3 runs to 14 residues. Germline assignment: CDR1 SGHAT and CDR2 FQNNGV. V lost 4 bases to trimming and J lost 9 bases, with 16 bases between them. CDR3 coding DNA: TGTGCCAGCAGCTCTTGGAGGGAGCAGGTTGAGCAGTTCTTC. The encoded protein is CASSSWREQVEQFF.

The table lists this clone with a few counts. The chain combines TRBV29-1 with TRBJ2-4, with D perhaps TRBD2 (6 bases). CDR1 and CDR2 from the germline V gene are SQVTM and ANQGSEA. V was clipped by 5 bases and J by 6 bases, with 11 bases between them. This CDR3 has 12 amino acids. CDR3 nucleotides: TGCAGCGTTAAAAACGGGGGAAACATTCAGTACTTC. Protein: CSVKNGGNIQYF.

This clone was detected only a few times. The V call is TRBV10-1, the J call TRBJ2-2; no clear D gene. The CDR3 has 13 residues. Germline V lookup: CDR1 WNHNN, CDR2 SYGVQD (reference sequence). V was pared by 4 bases and J by 7 bases, with 10 bases between. CDR3 DNA: TGCGCCAGCAGTGCAGTGTCTGTCGGGGAGCTGTTTTTT. Translated, it gives CASSAVSVGELFF.

V usage is TRBV7-2 and J usage is TRBJ2-7; possibly TRBD1 for D (5 bases). Trimming took 2 bases from V and 2 from J, leaving 13 bases between them. Germline CDR1 SGHTA, CDR2 FQGNSA. CDR3 size: 15 residues. CDR3: CASSLNRGSAYEQYF. The CDR3 DNA sequence: TGTGCCAGCAGCTTAAATAGGGGTTCCGCCTACGAGCAGTACTTC.

This chain connects TRBV14 to TRBJ2-3; D might be TRBD2 (6 bases). The CDR3 runs to 13 residues. Germline V CDR1 and CDR2: SGHDN, FVKESK. The ends were cut back, 0 bases at V and 8 bases at J, with 9 bases in the middle. CDR3: CASSQEGGRTQYF. The CDR3 bases are TGTGCCAGCAGCCAAGAGGGGGGTCGTACGCAGTATTTT. Full variable domain (missing parts from reference TRBV14 and TRBJ2-3): EAGVTQFPSHSVIEKGQTVTLRCDPISGHDNLYWYRRVMGKEIKFLLHFVKESKQDESGMPNNRFLAERTGGTYSTLKVQPAELEDSGVYFCASSQEGGRTQYFGPGTRLTVL.

This chain connects TRBV6-5 to TRBJ1-4; possibly TRBD1 for D (5 bases). The CDR3 contains 15 residues. CDR1 MNHEY and CDR2 SVGAGI come from the germline V gene. V was clipped by 6 bases and J by 8 bases, with 19 bases between them. The DNA of the CDR3 is TGTGCCAGCAGGGCCCCGGGTGGGGCACAAGAAAAACTGTTTTTT. This sequence encodes CASRAPGGAQEKLFF.

The chain links TRBV4-1 to TRBJ1-3; D not certain. Germline CDR1 reads MGHRA; CDR2 reads YSYEKL. This CDR3 has 13 amino acids. Trimming stripped 5 bases from V and 4 bases from J, with 9 bases between. The CDR3 sequence is CASSGLAGNTIYF. CDR3 coding DNA: TGCGCCAGCAGCGGCCTGGCGGGAAACACCATATATTTT.

The table lists this clone with a few counts. This sequence joins TRBV4-2 and TRBJ1-3; 11 bases map to TRBD1. CDR3 length: 17 residues. Germline CDR1 reads LGHNA; CDR2 reads YNFKEQ. J was trimmed by 6 bases and V by 4 bases; bases with no gene match: 11. CDR3 bases: TGTGCCAGCAGCCCGCGTTTGGGACAGGGGGGCCTAAACACCATATATTTT. It is translated as CASSPRLGQGGLNTIYF.

The V call is TRBV19, the J call TRBJ2-1, with D possibly TRBD2 on 6 matching bases. The CDR3 sequence is 15 residues long. Germline CDR1 reads LNHDA; CDR2 reads SQIVND (reference sequence). V was trimmed by 4 bases and J by 1 base, leaving 11 bases between them. The CDR3 sequence is CASSKTGVSYNEQFF. The CDR3 region has the DNA TGTGCCAGTAGTAAAACGGGGGTATCCTACAATGAGCAGTTCTTC.

V and J are TRBV6-5 and TRBJ2-2; 9 bases fit TRBD1. The CDR3 has 15 amino acids. V gave up 10 bases and J gave up 8 bases; unmatched junction bases: 14. Germline V CDR1 and CDR2: MNHEY, SVGAGI. The CDR3 protein is CATSTGTGYSGELFF. CDR3 in DNA: TGTGCCACTTCGACCGGGACAGGGTATTCGGGGGAGCTGTTTTTT.

The chain links TRBV13 to TRBJ1-2; D perhaps matches TRBD1 (5 bases). CDR1 is PRHDT and CDR2 is FYEKMQ in the germline V gene (reference sequence). V dropped 2 bases and J dropped 6 bases, with 10 bases sitting between them. The length of the CDR3 is 13 residues. The DNA of the CDR3 is TGTGCCAGCAGCTTAAAGGGGATTGATGGCTACACCTTC. This gives the protein CASSLKGIDGYTF.

V gene TRBV7-8 combines with J gene TRBJ2-1; 8 bases are shared with TRBD2. This CDR3 is built from 13 residues. Germline V gives CDR1 SGHVS, CDR2 FQNEAQ. V shed 1 base, J shed 10 bases, and the junction held 3 bases outside the gene matches. This CDR3 reads CASSLGRGGEQFF. In DNA, the CDR3 is TGTGCCAGCAGCTTAGGCCGGGGGGGAGAGCAGTTCTTC.